This TCR beta chain is drawn from a study of somatic mutations in cytotoxic T cells in rheumatoid arthritis. Trimming removed 1 base from V and 6 bases from J, with 17 bases in between. There are 15 residues in the CDR3. In germline, CDR1 is SGHKS, CDR2 YYEKEE (reference sequence). This clone was counted between two and nine times. Its antigen is not identified. Some clones are missing from TCRdb's copy, which holds only in-frame ones; the method was immunoSEQ multiplex PCR. Counted here are roughly 20,000 clones, around 85% occurring once; the ten biggest clones make up roughly 15%. Notes on the study in general: CD8+ clonality rose with age in rheumatoid arthritis patients, unlike in healthy controls.

Sequencing was done on a sample of CD8+ T cells sorted from blood. This chain uses TRBV5-5 with TRBJ2-7, with D possibly being TRBD2 (5 bases). This clonotype was obtained from a man aged 35-49 years in good health. This chain's CDR3 is CASSLKKDYWPEQYF. DNA for the CDR3: TGTGCCAGCAGCTTGAAGAAAGACTATTGGCCCGAGCAGTACTTC.